The 7 T cell receptor beta chains reported below all come from one sample, sequenced in a study of blood T cell repertoires in COVID-19. This table comes from immunoSEQ multiplex PCR, and its TCRdb copy is limited to in-frame clones, with some not included. The table has roughly 440,000 clones, more than 70% seen once; the top ten hold roughly an eighth. Sequenced input: peripheral blood. All receptors come from a woman aged 45-65 years with COVID-19, enrolled during active disease.

The chain uses TRBV5-4 and TRBJ1-2; 12 positions match TRBD1. V lost 4 bases and J lost 6; bases outside the gene matches: 7. The CDR3 is made up of 15 amino acids. In germline, CDR1 is SGHNT, CDR2 YYREEE (reference sequence). The chain's CDR3 is CASSPTRDRGHGYTF. DNA for the CDR3: TGTGCCAGCAGCCCAACCCGGGACAGGGGGCATGGCTACACCTTC.

The J gene is TRBJ1-2, the V gene TRBV4-1, with TRBD1 matching 7 bases. The V gene end was trimmed by 5 bases and the J gene end by 8 bases; junction bases not matched to a gene: 5. There are 12 residues in the CDR3. From germline, CDR1 is MGHRA and CDR2 YSYEKL. CDR3 residues: CASSSQGGGYTF. The CDR3 DNA follows: TGCGCCAGCAGCTCTCAGGGGGGAGGCTACACCTTC.

This clone occurred once. V is TRBV5-1 and J is TRBJ1-4; unclear D gene. The V gene lost 4 bases and the J gene lost 0 bases, with 10 bases spanning the gap. Germline V gene data show CDR1 as SGHRS and CDR2 as YFSETQ. The CDR3 is 15 amino acids. CDR3 DNA sequence: TGCGCCAGCAGCCCTAGGAGTGCAACTAATGAAAAACTGTTTTTT. Protein: CASSPRSATNEKLFF.

A remark on this clone: Other DNA variants within this sample encode the same CDR3. This chain uses TRBV9 with TRBJ2-7; a possible D gene is TRBD1 (6 bases). V lost 0 bases, J lost 0 bases, and 7 bases lay in between. CDR3 size: 14 residues. The germline gives CDR1 SGDLS, CDR2 YYNGEE. The CDR3 sequence: CASSVGQASYEQYF. As DNA, the CDR3 is TGTGCCAGCAGCGTAGGACAGGCCTCCTACGAGCAGTACTTC.

The chain recombines TRBV5-1 with TRBJ1-1; D call uncertain. Germline V lookup: CDR1 SGHRS, CDR2 YFSETQ. This CDR3 has 14 residues. With 4 bases removed from V and 8 bases from J, the gap between germline ends came to 18 bases. The CDR3 here is CASSPLGVTPEAFF. As DNA, the CDR3 is TGCGCCAGCAGCCCTCTTGGAGTAACACCCGAAGCTTTCTTT.

This clone appeared a single time. The gene calls are TRBV27 and TRBJ1-2, with D possibly matching TRBD1 (5 bases). This CDR3 region has 13 residues. CDR1 and CDR2 (germline): MNHEY, SMNVEV (reference sequence). Trimming took 3 bases from V and 6 from J, leaving 11 bases between them. The CDR3 loop reads CASSFGGYDGYTF. The DNA of the CDR3 is TGTGCCAGCAGTTTCGGGGGTTACGATGGCTACACCTTC.

This chain's CDR3 is CASSPLNRGGDGYTF. CDR3 coding DNA: TGTGCCAGCAGCCCCTTGAACAGGGGAGGTGATGGCTACACCTTC. The chain is built from TRBV9 and TRBJ1-2; 7 nucleotides line up with TRBD1. Germline V lookup: CDR1 SGDLS, CDR2 YYNGEE. The trim removed 4 bases at V and 6 bases at J, leaving 12 bases unmatched. The CDR3 spans 15 residues. The full variable domain, completed using reference TRBV9 and TRBJ1-2, is DSGVTQTPKHLITATGQRVTLRCSPRSGDLSVYWYQQSLDQGLQFLIQYYNGEERAKGNILERFSAQQFPDLHSELNLSSLELGDSALYFCASSPLNRGGDGYTFGSGTRLTVV.